A single sample is the source of the 25 T cell receptor beta chains below, sequenced in a study of shared clonotypes between healthy human individuals. Repertoires were generated with immunoSEQ multiplex PCR, while TCRdb's copy carries only in-frame clones and drops some. The sample consists of millions of clones, approximately 94% of them appearing once. What was sequenced was naive CD4+ T cells sorted from blood. As for subset: CD45RA+ positively selected. The source of these receptors is a man aged 18 to 35 in good health.

For this clone: The same CDR3 also results from other DNA sequences found in this sample. The J gene is TRBJ1-6, the V gene TRBV9; D is perhaps TRBD1 (5 bases). Germline assignment: CDR1 SGDLS and CDR2 YYNGEE. The CDR3 length is 15 residues. V lost 0 bases and J lost 7, with 11 bases in between. The CDR3 loop is CASSVGQGTNSPLHF. The CDR3 nucleotides are TGTGCCAGCAGCGTAGGGCAGGGAACAAATTCACCCCTCCACTTT.

V is TRBV5-1 and J is TRBJ2-5, with TRBD2 identical over 14 bases. This CDR3 has 18 residues. The germline V gene encodes CDR1 SGHRS and CDR2 YFSETQ. V lost 5 bases and J lost 1; bases outside the gene matches: 10. The CDR3 nucleotides read TGCGCCAGCAGGAAAGGGACTAGCGGGGGTAATTTCCAAGAGACCCAGTACTTC. Translating gives CASRKGTSGGNFQETQYF.

The chain employs TRBV5-1 and TRBJ1-1; TRBD1 might be the D (5 bases). Germline V gene sequence: CDR1 SGHRS, CDR2 YFSETQ. The CDR3 runs to 13 residues. Trimming pared 4 bases from V and 6 bases from J, leaving 13 bases between. The CDR3 coding sequence is TGCGCCAGCAGCACCATGGGGGGTGCTGAAGCTTTCTTT. It specifies CASSTMGGAEAFF.

Comment on this clone: In the same sample, other DNA sequences code for this CDR3. The chain is built from TRBV5-1 and TRBJ2-2, with D uncertain. Germline lookup yields CDR1 SGHRS and CDR2 YFSETQ. V lost 3 bases and J 0 bases, leaving 6 bases between the germline ends. The CDR3 covers 14 residues. The CDR3 DNA sequence: TGCGCCAGCAGCTCGGCCGCGAACACCGGGGAGCTGTTTTTT. This encodes CASSSAANTGELFF.

On this clone: Other DNA variants within this sample encode the same CDR3. The chain couples TRBV2 to TRBJ2-7; maybe TRBD1 (5 bases). Germline assignment: CDR1 SNHLY and CDR2 FYNNEI. V shed 5 bases and J shed 4 bases, with 6 bases lying between them. CDR3 length equals 11 residues. CDR3 in amino acids: CASSTGYEQYF. The CDR3 DNA reads as TGTGCCAGCAGTACAGGATACGAGCAGTACTTC.

V gene TRBV5-1 combines with J gene TRBJ2-2, with D perhaps assigned TRBD1 or TRBD2 (5 bases each). The CDR3 totals 14 residues. Germline loops: CDR1 SGHRS, CDR2 YFSETQ. Trimming stripped 4 bases from V and 7 bases from J, with 14 bases between. Here the CDR3 DNA reads TGCGCCAGCAGCCTCCCCGGGGCCGGCGGGGAGCTGTTTTTT. Its translation: CASSLPGAGGELFF.

The V gene is TRBV2, the J gene TRBJ2-3, with no clear D. Between the trimmed V and J ends, which lost 6 bases and 3 bases, there was a span of 10 bases. This CDR3 has 13 amino acids. Germline assignment: CDR1 SNHLY and CDR2 FYNNEI. DNA for the CDR3: TGTGCCAGCAGCCGCCGCGTGACAGATACGCAGTATTTT. Translating gives CASSRRVTDTQYF.

As DNA, the CDR3 is TGTGCCAGCTCACCTATGCTGGGGGGCGCTGAAGCTTTCTTT. Amino acid sequence: CASSPMLGGAEAFF. The V gene is TRBV18, the J gene TRBJ1-1; D is perhaps TRBD1 (6 bases). This CDR3 spans 14 amino acids. The V gene's germline CDR1 is KGHSH and CDR2 LQKENI. V was trimmed by 3 bases and J by 6 bases, leaving 14 bases between them.

This chain links TRBV19 with TRBJ1-3; perhaps TRBD1 as D (5 bases). This CDR3 has 16 amino acids. V gave up 10 bases and J gave up 2 bases, with 21 bases separating them. Per the germline V gene, CDR1 is LNHDA and CDR2 is SQIVND (reference sequence). The CDR3 DNA follows: TGTGCCACCCGAAGTTCGGGGGTACTTACTGGAAACACCATATATTTT. This encodes CATRSSGVLTGNTIYF.

Points on this clone: Other nucleotide sequences from this sample produce the same CDR3. This rearrangement joins TRBV18 to TRBJ2-3; D unresolved. This CDR3 has 14 amino acids. V lost 0 bases and J lost 2, with 6 bases in between. Germline assignment: CDR1 KGHSH and CDR2 LQKENI. The DNA of the CDR3 is TGTGCCAGCTCACCACCTGTCCACACAGATACGCAGTATTTT. Encoded protein: CASSPPVHTDTQYF.

This clone came up once. The chain has TRBV28 and TRBJ2-7; 11 bases align to TRBD2. This CDR3 has 15 amino acids. J gave up 5 bases and V 6 bases, and 9 bases lay outside the gene matches. CDR1 is MDHEN and CDR2 is SYDVKM in the germline V gene. The chain's CDR3 is CASSPLLAGANEQYF. For the CDR3, the DNA is TGTGCCAGCAGCCCTCTACTAGCGGGGGCAAACGAGCAGTACTTC.

The chain joins TRBV10-2 to TRBJ1-2, with 7 bases that match TRBD1. This CDR3 is built from 14 residues. Germline lookup yields CDR1 WSHSY and CDR2 SAAADI. With 2 bases clipped from V and 4 bases from J, the junction kept 4 bases outside the gene matches. CDR3 DNA sequence: TGCGCCAGCAGTGAGACACAGGGGCTCTATGGCTACACCTTC. It yields the protein CASSETQGLYGYTF.

With regard to this clone: Other DNA variants within this sample encode the same CDR3. V is TRBV18 and J is TRBJ2-2; 9 bases map to TRBD1. V shed 6 bases, J shed 1 base, and the junction held 0 bases outside the gene matches. The CDR3 extends over 14 amino acids. In germline, CDR1 is KGHSH, CDR2 LQKENI. The CDR3 protein is CASSGQGNTGELFF. The CDR3 region has the DNA TGTGCCAGCTCGGGACAGGGGAACACCGGGGAGCTGTTTTTT.

The chain joins TRBV28 to TRBJ1-5, with D maybe TRBD1 (6 bases). Trimming stripped 10 bases from V and 2 bases from J, with 18 bases between. Germline CDR1 and CDR2: MDHEN and SYDVKM. The CDR3 sequence is 15 residues long. The CDR3 DNA follows: TGTGCCACCACTTGGGGGGCGCCGGGCAATCAGCCCCAGCATTTT. Translated, it gives CATTWGAPGNQPQHF.

This sequence joins TRBV11-2 and TRBJ1-6; D remains ambiguous. Germline assignment: CDR1 SGHAT and CDR2 FQNNGV. The CDR3 runs to 17 residues. Trimming shortened V by 5 bases and J by 0 bases, and 14 bases separated the two germline ends. The CDR3 reads CASSPTTRSSYNSPLHF. The DNA of the CDR3 is TGTGCCAGCAGCCCGACGACCAGGAGCTCCTATAATTCACCCCTCCACTTT.

V and J are TRBV4-3 and TRBJ2-3, with a possible D match to TRBD2 (7 bases). Germline-derived CDR1 and CDR2 are LGHNA and YSLEER. Trimming shortened V by 2 bases and J by 3 bases, and 15 bases separated the two germline ends. This CDR3 comprises 16 residues. Here the CDR3 reads CASSQRGGDGTDTQYF. The CDR3 DNA sequence: TGCGCCAGCAGCCAAAGGGGGGGAGACGGAACAGATACGCAGTATTTT.

This chain joins TRBV5-1 and TRBJ2-3; D is unclear. The length of the CDR3 is 14 residues. Germline V gene data show CDR1 as SGHRS and CDR2 as YFSETQ. V shed 0 bases and J shed 6 bases, with 11 bases lying between them. This chain's CDR3 is CASSLDGAQDTQYF. In DNA, the CDR3 is TGCGCCAGCAGCTTGGATGGCGCTCAGGATACGCAGTATTTT.

This sequence joins TRBV7-2 and TRBJ2-7, with 7 bases matching TRBD2. The CDR3 covers 15 residues. Germline assignment: CDR1 SGHTA and CDR2 FQGNSA. The J segment lost 0 bases and the V segment lost 5 bases, leaving 7 bases of the junction unmatched. The CDR3 loop is CASSAVLASSYEQYF. Here the CDR3 DNA reads TGTGCCAGCAGCGCCGTACTAGCGTCCTCCTACGAGCAGTACTTC.

About this clone: This sample includes further DNA sequences coding for the same CDR3. The chain employs TRBV10-3 and TRBJ2-7; the match to TRBD2 covers 10 bases. CDR3 length equals 15 residues. Per germline, CDR1 ENHRY and CDR2 SYGVKD. V was clipped by 3 bases and J by 4 bases; unmatched bases: 6. The CDR3 protein is CAISEGSGGAYEQYF. As DNA, the CDR3 is TGTGCCATCAGTGAAGGCAGCGGGGGGGCTTACGAGCAGTACTTC.

This chain uses TRBV30 with TRBJ2-5; 8 positions agree with TRBD1. With 2 bases clipped from V and 5 bases from J, the junction kept 10 bases outside the gene matches. The germline V gene has CDR1 GTSNPN and CDR2 SVGIG (reference sequence). The CDR3 has 15 residues. The CDR3 DNA reads as TGTGCCTGGAGTTCCCGGGACAGGCCATTGGAGACCCAGTACTTC. Protein product: CAWSSRDRPLETQYF.

The rearrangement uses TRBV10-3 and TRBJ2-7; D might be TRBD2 (5 bases). The V and J ends lost 2 bases and 6 bases respectively, with 14 bases between them. The V gene's germline CDR1 is ENHRY and CDR2 SYGVKD. The CDR3 consists of 14 residues. The CDR3 protein is CAISEPSSLGEQYF. The CDR3 DNA is TGTGCCATCAGTGAGCCGTCTAGCCTCGGCGAGCAGTACTTC.

This chain connects TRBV7-9 to TRBJ1-2; TRBD1 agrees at 7 bases. V shed 1 base and J 13 bases; nucleotides not matched to a gene: 6. Germline CDR1 is SEHNR and CDR2 is FQNEAQ (reference sequence). The CDR3 has 12 residues. CDR3 in amino acids: CASSLVDRASTF. DNA for the CDR3: TGTGCCAGCAGCTTAGTCGACAGGGCCAGCACCTTC.

The genes are TRBV11-2 and TRBJ2-5; 10 nucleotides match TRBD2. The germline V gene encodes CDR1 SGHAT and CDR2 FQNNGV. Germline trimming cut 2 bases from V and 1 base from J; bases unmatched to any gene: 7. The CDR3 extends over 17 amino acids. The CDR3 coding sequence is TGTGCCAGCAGCTTATGGCTAGCGGGAGACAGCCAAGAGACCCAGTACTTC. Its translation is CASSLWLAGDSQETQYF.

The genes are TRBV19 and TRBJ1-2; weak D call: TRBD1 (5 bases). CDR1 is LNHDA and CDR2 is SQIVND in the germline V gene (reference sequence). V was shortened by 9 bases and J by 6 bases, with 14 bases between the two germline ends. The CDR3 is 12 amino acids. CDR3 DNA: TGTGCCAGCCTGACAGAAGGAAATGGCTACACCTTC. It codes for CASLTEGNGYTF.

V gene TRBV18 combines with J gene TRBJ2-7; no clear D gene. Trimming shortened V by 6 bases and J by 0 bases, and 12 bases separated the two germline ends. Germline CDR1 is KGHSH and CDR2 is LQKENI. CDR3 size: 14 residues. For the CDR3, the DNA is TGTGCCAGCTCGGGGTTTCTCAGCTCCTACGAGCAGTACTTC. It translates to CASSGFLSSYEQYF.